These 26 T cell receptor beta chains were sequenced from one sample in a study of blood T cell repertoires in COVID-19. Libraries were prepared by immunoSEQ multiplex PCR; TCRdb keeps only in-frame clonotypes and omits some of them. The table has hundreds of thousands of clones, 88% seen once; the top ten hold around 2%. Sequencing input: PBMCs or T cells enriched from blood (not recorded which). The receptors originated from a woman aged 60-75 years in a cohort exposed to, infected with or recovered from COVID-19 (not recorded which).

Details on this clone: The same CDR3 is also encoded by other DNA sequences in this sample. This sequence joins TRBV6-5 and TRBJ2-7, with 10 bases aligning to TRBD1. After removal of 4 bases from V and 4 bases from J, the junction contained 1 base not matched to a gene. Germline V gene lookup returns CDR1 MNHEY and CDR2 SVGAGI. The CDR3 consists of 13 residues. The CDR3 DNA reads TGTGCCAGCAGTTGGGACAGGGGTTACGAGCAGTACTTC. Encoded protein: CASSWDRGYEQYF.

V is TRBV28 and J is TRBJ2-7, with 9 nucleotides matching TRBD2. This CDR3 is built from 18 residues. J was trimmed by 1 base and V by 3 bases; bases with no gene match: 13. Looked up from germline, CDR1 is MDHEN and CDR2 is SYDVKM. The CDR3 coding sequence is TGTGCCAGCAGTTTTCGAGTACACCTGACTAGCGGATCCTACGAGCAGTACTTC. Protein product: CASSFRVHLTSGSYEQYF.

J is TRBJ2-4 and V is TRBV6-1; D gene unclear. V shed 1 base and J shed 0 bases, with 10 bases lying between them. The V gene's germline CDR1 is MNHNS and CDR2 SASEGT. The CDR3 runs to 16 residues. CDR3 in amino acids: CASSEGRELAKNIQYF. The CDR3 coding sequence is TGTGCCAGCAGTGAAGGGAGAGAACTAGCCAAAAACATTCAGTACTTC.

This chain links TRBV28 with TRBJ1-1, with D possibly matching TRBD1 (6 bases). Germline V gene sequence: CDR1 MDHEN, CDR2 SYDVKM. The CDR3 loop spans 14 amino acids. The V gene lost 7 bases and the J gene lost 4 bases, with 16 bases spanning the gap. For the CDR3, the DNA is TGTGCCAGCACCCCAGTGGGACATCGCACTGAAGCTTTCTTT. It yields the protein CASTPVGHRTEAFF.

In its sample, this clone was seen once. The gene calls are TRBV19 and TRBJ1-5; D may be TRBD1 (5 bases). CDR3 length equals 18 residues. Per germline, CDR1 LNHDA and CDR2 SQIVND (reference sequence). The V gene lost 3 bases and the J gene lost 0 bases, with 18 bases spanning the gap. This chain's CDR3 is CASSMDPLDRYSNQPQHF. DNA of the CDR3: TGTGCCAGTAGTATGGATCCTTTAGACAGATATAGCAATCAGCCCCAGCATTTT.

The genes are TRBV24-1 and TRBJ1-2, with TRBD1 as a possible D gene (5 bases). Germline CDR1 and CDR2: KGHDR and SFDVKD. The V and J ends lost 3 bases and 2 bases respectively, with 9 bases between them. The CDR3 contains 14 residues. CDR3 protein: CATSDLTANYGYTF. The DNA for the CDR3 is TGTGCCACCAGTGATCTGACAGCCAACTATGGCTACACCTTC.

V gene TRBV11-2 combines with J gene TRBJ2-3, with a weak D call TRBD1 (5 bases). Germline lookup yields CDR1 SGHAT and CDR2 FQNNGV. The V gene lost 7 bases and the J gene lost 2 bases, with 10 bases spanning the gap. There are 13 residues in the CDR3. The CDR3 DNA is TGTGCCAGCAACACAGGAGTCACAGATACGCAGTATTTT. It translates to CASNTGVTDTQYF.

This clone has more than one count but fewer than ten. The rearrangement uses TRBV19 and TRBJ1-5; 9 bases match TRBD1. This CDR3 has 15 residues. CDR1 is LNHDA, CDR2 SQIVND, per germline (reference sequence). V lost 4 bases, J lost 4 bases, and 5 bases stayed unmatched. Written as DNA, the CDR3 is TGTGCCAGTAGTACACAGGGGGCTCGTAATCAGCCCCAGCATTTT. It yields the protein CASSTQGARNQPQHF.

CDR3 loop: CASSLAPGTGGNQPQHF. The CDR3 DNA is TGTGCCAGCAGCTTAGCCCCCGGAACAGGGGGCAATCAGCCCCAGCATTTT. The chain is built from TRBV11-3 and TRBJ1-5, with 7 bases matching TRBD1. Germline-derived CDR1 and CDR2 are SGHNT and YENEEA. The CDR3 has 17 amino acids. The J segment lost 2 bases and the V segment lost 1 base, leaving 8 bases of the junction unmatched.

The rearrangement uses TRBV30 and TRBJ2-3; 9 nucleotides agree with TRBD1. With V trimmed by 3 bases and J by 9 bases, 4 bases remained unmatched. Looked up from germline, CDR1 is GTSNPN and CDR2 is SVGIG (reference sequence). The CDR3 covers 12 residues. CDR3 loop: CAWSGTGRTQYF. The CDR3 DNA reads as TGTGCCTGGAGCGGGACAGGGCGGACGCAGTATTTT.

The rearrangement joins TRBV6-5 to TRBJ2-1, with D perhaps TRBD1 (6 bases). V was shortened by 8 bases and J by 7 bases, with 21 bases between the two germline ends. Germline V gene data show CDR1 as MNHEY and CDR2 as SVGAGI. CDR3 length: 15 amino acids. CDR3 sequence reads: CASLKRGQGRNEQFF. CDR3 sequence (DNA): TGTGCCAGCCTCAAGAGGGGCCAGGGGAGAAATGAGCAGTTCTTC.

Only one count was recorded for this clone. V is TRBV2 and J is TRBJ2-3; 10 bases agree with TRBD2. The V gene end was trimmed by 6 bases and the J gene end by 13 bases; junction bases not matched to a gene: 4. Germline CDR1 is SNHLY and CDR2 is FYNNEI. The length of the CDR3 is 11 residues. The CDR3 region is CASRGTSVEYF. CDR3 nucleotides: TGTGCCAGCAGGGGGACTAGCGTGGAGTATTTT. Looking up the rest from reference TRBV2 and TRBJ2-3 gives the full variable domain: EPEVTQTPSHQVTQMGQEVILRCVPISNHLYFYWYRQILGQKVEFLVSFYNNEISEKSEIFDDQFSVERPDGSNFTLKIRSTKLEDSAMYFCASRGTSVEYFGPGTRLTVL.

The rearrangement joins TRBV28 to TRBJ2-1, with 8 bases aligning to TRBD2. The trim removed 6 bases at V and 4 bases at J, leaving 5 bases unmatched. Germline lookup yields CDR1 MDHEN and CDR2 SYDVKM. There are 14 residues in the CDR3. The CDR3 coding sequence is TGTGCCAGCAGATTAAGCGGGAGTTACAATGAGCAGTTCTTC. Amino acid sequence: CASRLSGSYNEQFF.

This clone was seen once. The chain carries TRBV30 and TRBJ1-2; D might be TRBD1 (5 bases). CDR1 is GTSNPN, CDR2 SVGIG, per germline (reference sequence). The V end lost 1 base, the J end lost 4 bases, and 19 bases lay between the germline ends. This CDR3 region has 16 residues. The CDR3 is CAWSAPAGGFGYGYTF. Written as DNA, the CDR3 is TGTGCCTGGAGTGCCCCCGCGGGGGGGTTTGGCTATGGCTACACCTTC.

The chain joins TRBV7-8 to TRBJ2-7; tentatively, D is TRBD1 (5 bases). V lost 5 bases to trimming and J lost 3 bases, with 11 bases between them. Germline V gene lookup returns CDR1 SGHVS and CDR2 FQNEAQ. The length of the CDR3 is 13 residues. The CDR3 nucleotides read TGTGCCAGCAGCCTCATCAGGGTCTACGAGCAGTACTTC. This codes for CASSLIRVYEQYF.

This clone has just one count. It is likely a read error, because the conserved phenylalanine at the end of the CDR3 is missing. It is unclear where the CDR3 begins or ends on the DNA, so no DNA is shown, and the CDR3 is as TCRdb lists it. The chain combines TRBV6-2 or TRBV6-3 with TRBJ1-2; the table's D call of TRBD1 was not tested on the DNA. The CDR3 length equals 12 residues, ends included. The germline V gene encodes CDR1 MNHEY and CDR2 SVGEGT. CDR3 loop: CASSDGTRIFML.

The rearrangement uses TRBV19 and TRBJ1-3; 8 nucleotides match TRBD1. V trimming: 4 bases; J trimming: 3 bases; junction bases outside the gene matches: 5. The CDR3 has 15 residues. CDR1 and CDR2 from the germline V gene are LNHDA and SQIVND (reference sequence). This chain's CDR3 is CASSTDRGYGNTIYF. DNA for the CDR3: TGTGCCAGTAGTACCGACAGGGGATATGGAAACACCATATATTTT.

This clone has just one count. The J gene is TRBJ2-1, the V gene TRBV20-1, with D perhaps matching TRBD2 (6 bases). The V gene lost 3 bases and the J gene lost 9 bases, with 15 bases spanning the gap. CDR1 DFQATT and CDR2 SNEGSKA come from the germline V gene (reference sequence). CDR3 length: 13 amino acids. The CDR3 DNA sequence: TGCAGTGCTAGTCGACTAGATAGGAGTGAGCAGTTCTTC. Translated, it gives CSASRLDRSEQFF.

The V and J genes are TRBV29-1 and TRBJ2-2, with TRBD2 matching over 8 bases. The CDR3 contains 14 residues. CDR1 and CDR2 from the germline V gene are SQVTM and ANQGSEA. V lost 6 bases, J lost 7 bases, and 10 bases stayed unmatched. DNA for the CDR3: TGCAGCGTGAATTTAGCGGGGAAGGACGGGGAGCTGTTTTTT. It yields the protein CSVNLAGKDGELFF.

The genes are TRBV7-9 and TRBJ2-5, with 8 nucleotides matching TRBD2. CDR1 is SEHNR and CDR2 is FQNEAQ in the germline V gene (reference sequence). The CDR3 is made up of 17 amino acids. Trimming took 4 bases from V and 4 from J; bases not matched to a gene: 14. The CDR3 loop is CASSYGPGAGGLETQYF. CDR3 nucleotide sequence: TGTGCCAGCAGCTACGGACCGGGGGCGGGGGGCTTAGAGACCCAGTACTTC.

The V call is TRBV12-5, the J call TRBJ2-5; 8 bases are shared with TRBD2. V shed 5 bases, J shed 3 bases, and the junction held 11 bases outside the gene matches. Germline lookup yields CDR1 LGHNT and CDR2 FRNRAP. This CDR3 has 16 amino acids. The CDR3 region is CASGPSAGGGKETQYF. As DNA, the CDR3 is TGTGCTAGTGGTCCCTCCGCGGGGGGTGGGAAAGAGACCCAGTACTTC.

This clone was seen a single time. The chain combines TRBV18 with TRBJ1-4; D not resolved. V was trimmed by 1 base and J by 3 bases, leaving 9 bases between them. Germline-derived CDR1 and CDR2 are KGHSH and LQKENI. The CDR3 spans 15 residues. The CDR3 loop is CASSPLAAANEKLFF. CDR3 bases: TGTGCCAGCTCACCACTCGCGGCAGCTAATGAAAAACTGTTTTTT.

This clone was seen once. The V and J genes are TRBV19 and TRBJ2-5; D is ambiguous. This CDR3 spans 12 amino acids. Germline loops: CDR1 LNHDA, CDR2 SQIVND (reference sequence). V gave up 6 bases and J gave up 5 bases, with 10 bases separating them. In DNA form, the CDR3 reads TGTGCCAGTAGGAGTAGCTTCGAGACCCAGTACTTC. Its protein product is CASRSSFETQYF.

The rearrangement links TRBV5-8 to TRBJ1-2; 8 nucleotides match TRBD1. From germline, CDR1 is SGHTS and CDR2 YDEGEE. After removal of 5 bases from V and 5 bases from J, the junction contained 11 bases not matched to a gene. The CDR3 is 15 amino acids. Here the CDR3 DNA reads TGTGCCAGCAGATCCGGACAGGGTCTACCTTATGGCTACACCTTC. Translated: CASRSGQGLPYGYTF.

This sequence joins TRBV14 and TRBJ2-3, with a possible D match to TRBD2 (6 bases). Germline values: CDR1 SGHDN, CDR2 FVKESK. The V and J ends lost 4 bases and 2 bases respectively, with 16 bases between them. The CDR3 is made up of 16 amino acids. The CDR3 bases are TGTGCCAGCAGCCCCGTAGGTAGCGGAGACACAGATACGCAGTATTTT. Translated, it gives CASSPVGSGDTDTQYF.

This clone was seen only once. The V gene is TRBV28, the J gene TRBJ1-6, with 7 bases identical to TRBD1. The CDR3 sequence is 11 residues long. Germline-derived CDR1 and CDR2 are MDHEN and SYDVKM. The V segment lost 6 bases and the J segment 13 bases; nucleotides outside the gene matches: 3. The CDR3 protein is CASREGGPLHF. The CDR3 bases are TGTGCCAGCAGGGAAGGGGGCCCCCTCCACTTT.